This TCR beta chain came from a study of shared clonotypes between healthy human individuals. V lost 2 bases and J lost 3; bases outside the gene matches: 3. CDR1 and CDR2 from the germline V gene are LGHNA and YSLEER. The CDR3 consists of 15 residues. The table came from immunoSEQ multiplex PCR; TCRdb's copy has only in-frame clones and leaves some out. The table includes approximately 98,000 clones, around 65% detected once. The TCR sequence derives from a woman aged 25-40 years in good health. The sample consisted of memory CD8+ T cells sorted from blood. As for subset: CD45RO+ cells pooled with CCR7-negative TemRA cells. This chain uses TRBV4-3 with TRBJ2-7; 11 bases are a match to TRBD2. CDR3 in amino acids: CASSQILAGDYEQYF. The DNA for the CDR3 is TGCGCCAGCAGCCAAATACTAGCGGGAGACTACGAGCAGTACTTC.